These T cell receptor beta chains were read from a single sample in a study of beta chain features in type 1 diabetes. The method was immunoSEQ multiplex PCR; TCRdb's version includes in-frame clones alone and lacks a portion of them. The table records under 250,000 clones, roughly 10% of them present only once. The source material was central memory CD4+ T cells from blood. The receptor set was obtained from a man between 18 and 29 years old in good health. Both conserved end residues are part of each CDR3. D genes are given only for firm matches. Clone size is not always given. Where it is, it says once, few, many or a class for expanded clones.

>TRBJ2-2|TRBV29-1|NA|few
CSVERQANTGELFF
TGCAGCGTTGAGCGGCAGGCGAACACCGGGGAGCTGTTTTTT
>TRBJ1-4|TRBV30|NA|few
CAWSWREGEKLFF
TGTGCCTGGAGTTGGAGGGAAGGGGAAAAACTGTTTTTT
>TRBJ1-5|TRBV30|NA|few
CAWSVGQGFEPQHF
TGTGCCTGGAGTGTAGGGCAGGGTTTCGAGCCCCAGCATTTT
>TRBJ2-1|TRBV30|TRBD2|few
CAWSSYGRSDYNEQFF
TGTGCCTGGAGTTCATACGGGAGGTCAGACTACAATGAGCAGTTCTTC
>TRBJ2-5|TRBV18|TRBD1|few
CASSVGTGLEETQYF
TGTGCCAGCTCAGTCGGGACAGGGCTTGAAGAGACCCAGTACTTC
>TRBJ2-5|TRBV6-5|NA|NA
CASSYSISFQETQYF
TGTGCCAGCAGTTACTCGATTTCCTTCCAAGAGACCCAGTACTTC
>TRBJ2-1|TRBV7-2|TRBD2|NA
CASTLGGTSENEQFF
TGTGCCAGCACCTTAGGTGGGACTAGCGAGAATGAGCAGTTCTTC
>TRBJ2-2|TRBV4-3|NA|few
CASSQLTGLASTGELFF
TGCGCCAGCAGCCAATTAACTGGCCTAGCCTCCACCGGGGAGCTGTTTTTT
>TRBJ1-2|TRBV28|TRBD1|few
CASSSRGRVGGYTF
TGTGCCAGCAGTTCCAGGGGGCGCGTAGGTGGCTACACCTTC
>TRBJ2-1|TRBV18|TRBD1|few
CASSPLDRGVHEQFF
TGTGCCAGCTCACCTTTGGACAGGGGAGTTCATGAGCAGTTCTTC
>TRBJ1-2|TRBV30|NA|many
CAWSHRVNYGYTF
TGTGCCTGGAGCCACAGGGTAAACTATGGCTACACCTTC
>TRBJ1-5|TRBV6-5|NA|few
CASSQSGPNQPQHF
TGTGCCAGCAGTCAATCGGGACCAAATCAGCCCCAGCATTTT
>TRBJ1-1|TRBV5-1|NA|few
CASSLVVNTEAFF
TGCGCCAGCAGCTTGGTCGTGAACACTGAAGCTTTCTTT
>TRBJ2-4|TRBV7-2|NA|NA
CASSPQRRSIQYF
TGTGCCAGCAGCCCGCAGCGGCGGAGCATTCAGTACTTC
>TRBJ2-7|TRBV15|NA|few
CATSRDQAVSYEQYF
TGTGCCACCAGCAGAGATCAGGCGGTATCCTACGAGCAGTACTTC
>TRBJ2-1|TRBV30|TRBD1|NA
CAWSVLKGARNEQFF
TGTGCCTGGAGTGTACTAAAGGGGGCGCGGAATGAGCAGTTCTTC
>TRBJ2-5|TRBV18|TRBD2|NA
CASSPRPGLAGGETQYF
TGTGCCAGCTCACCACGTCCGGGACTAGCGGGAGGAGAGACCCAGTACTTC
>TRBJ2-5|TRBV28|TRBD1|NA
CASVGQGSWETQYF
TGTGCCAGCGTCGGACAGGGAAGTTGGGAGACCCAGTACTTC
>TRBJ2-1|TRBV5-1|NA|many
CASSLNYGEQFF
TGCGCCAGCAGCCTCAACTATGGTGAGCAGTTCTTC
>TRBJ2-1|TRBV5-1|TRBD2|few
CASSRTSVDNEQFF
TGCGCCAGCAGCAGGACTAGCGTCGACAATGAGCAGTTCTTC
>TRBJ2-2|TRBV6-1|NA|NA
CASSPGTNTGELFF
TGTGCCAGCAGCCCCGGCACGAACACCGGGGAGCTGTTTTTT
>TRBJ2-2|TRBV7-6|TRBD1|few
CASSRQGSTGELFF
TGTGCCAGCAGCCGACAGGGGAGCACCGGGGAGCTGTTTTTT
>TRBJ2-7|TRBV30|TRBD2|NA
CAWTGLRAGATRYEQYF
TGTGCCTGGACGGGTTTGAGGGCGGGAGCTACTAGGTACGAGCAGTACTTC
>TRBJ2-5|TRBV9|NA|NA
CASSTRDTQETQYF
TGTGCCAGCAGCACCCGGGACACCCAAGAGACCCAGTACTTC
>TRBJ2-7|TRBV5-6|TRBD1|few
CASSSWGTGSSYEQYF
TGTGCCAGCAGCTCCTGGGGGACAGGGTCCTCCTACGAGCAGTACTTC
>TRBJ2-7|TRBV29-1|NA|few
CSVGSPPAGEQYF
TGCAGCGTGGGGTCCCCCCCAGCGGGCGAGCAGTACTTC